Included here is one TCR beta chain sequence, with context. The record originates from a study of cytomegalovirus exposure and HLA in healthy donors. The study ran its PCR with 60 Vbeta and 13 Jbeta primers. Clones were read by immunoSEQ multiplex PCR, and TCRdb kept only the in-frame ones, dropping some. This table holds more than 100,000 clones, 75% to 85% found once. Germline V lookup: CDR1 SGHTA, CDR2 FQGNSA. Trimming took 6 bases from V and 6 from J, leaving 10 bases between them. The CDR3 length is 12 residues. Sequencing was carried out using PBMCs. This chain links TRBV7-2 with TRBJ2-3; D possibly corresponds to TRBD1 (5 bases). The TCR sequence derives from a man aged 40-55 years in good health and CMV-seronegative. The CDR3: CASRIGVDTQYF. CDR3 in DNA: TGTGCCAGCAGAATAGGGGTCGATACGCAGTATTTT.